Below, 12 T cell receptor beta chains from the same sample are listed, as sequenced in a study of T-cell memory formation after mild COVID-19. TCRdb fed the 5' RACE reads into MiXCR, producing one record per CDR3 protein. The table lists approximately 250,000 distinct CDR3 sequences, approximately 15% of them singletons, with 2% to 2.5% in the top ten. What was sequenced was PBMCs or a T cell subset sorted from them (not recorded which). These receptors all stem from an adult woman who had mild COVID-19 (a few samples of this study predate the infection). Cell type and time point are not known.

The rearrangement joins TRBV3-1 to TRBJ1-6; a possible D gene is TRBD1 (5 bases). V was pared by 1 base and J by 10 bases, with 11 bases between. There are 14 residues in the CDR3. Germline loops: CDR1 LGHDT, CDR2 YNNKEL (reference sequence). Written as DNA, the CDR3 is TGTGCCAGCAGCCAAGTTGGGGGGGAGTCACCCCTCCACTTT. Translated, it gives CASSQVGGESPLHF.

The chain employs TRBV7-2 and TRBJ1-1; 7 bases agree with TRBD1. Per germline, CDR1 SGHTA and CDR2 FQGNSA. CDR3 size: 14 residues. V lost 1 base, J lost 8 bases, and 7 bases stayed unmatched. DNA for the CDR3: TGTGCCAGCAGCTTAGATTTCAGGGACAGCGAAGCTTTCTTT. Translated, it gives CASSLDFRDSEAFF.

There are a few counts of this clonotype. The chain has TRBV29-1 and TRBJ2-7; 9 bases align to TRBD1. Germline trimming cut 6 bases from V and 6 bases from J; bases unmatched to any gene: 9. Germline V gene data show CDR1 as SQVTM and CDR2 as ANQGSEA. This CDR3 contains 13 residues. The CDR3 sequence is CSVAGTGLSEQYF. DNA of the CDR3: TGCAGCGTCGCCGGGACAGGGCTTAGCGAGCAGTACTTC.

This clonotype was observed many times. V usage is TRBV12-3 or TRBV12-4 and J usage is TRBJ2-7; TRBD2 agrees at 11 bases. Trimming cost V 11 bases and J 2 bases; bases outside gene matches: 5. The CDR3 has 13 residues. In DNA, the CDR3 is TGTGCCTCTGGGACTAGCGGCCCCTACGAGCAGTACTTC. It translates to CASGTSGPYEQYF.

The V call is TRBV6-2 or TRBV6-3, the J call TRBJ1-6; no reliable D call. The CDR3 contains 15 residues. The V and J ends lost 6 bases and 5 bases respectively, with 14 bases between them. Germline values: CDR1 MNHEY, CDR2 SVGEGT. The CDR3 protein is CASSYTGPHNSPLHF. For the CDR3, the DNA is TGTGCCAGCAGCTATACCGGGCCACATAATTCACCCCTCCACTTT.

A few counts support this clonotype. The chain recombines TRBV24-1 with TRBJ2-3; 8 bases map to TRBD1. Germline CDR1 is KGHDR and CDR2 is SFDVKD. The trim removed 3 bases at V and 2 bases at J, leaving 6 bases unmatched. CDR3 length equals 16 residues. DNA of the CDR3: TGTGCCACCAGTGATCCCCGGGACAGGCCCACAGATACGCAGTATTTT. This sequence encodes CATSDPRDRPTDTQYF.

The sample holds a few counts of this clonotype. V and J are TRBV27 and TRBJ1-5; 9 bases match TRBD1. CDR1 is MNHEY, CDR2 SMNVEV, per germline (reference sequence). CDR3 length equals 15 residues. Trimming at V came to 5 bases and at J to 8 bases, leaving 10 bases not matched to a gene. CDR3 amino acids: CASSPGQGSGKPQHF. The CDR3 bases are TGTGCCAGCAGTCCCGGACAGGGGAGCGGTAAGCCCCAGCATTTT.

Only a few counts were recorded for this clonotype. The chain combines TRBV19 with TRBJ2-6, with a possible D match to TRBD1 (5 bases). Deletions cut 5 bases from V and 1 base from J, with 9 bases between. The germline V gene encodes CDR1 LNHDA and CDR2 SQIVND (reference sequence). This CDR3 has 15 residues. The CDR3 sequence is CASSHGQSGANVLTF. The CDR3 coding sequence is TGTGCCAGTAGTCACGGACAATCTGGGGCCAACGTCCTGACTTTC. The variable domain in full, completed from reference TRBV19 and TRBJ2-6, reads DGGITQSPKYLFRKEGQNVTLSCEQNLNHDAMYWYRQDPGQGLRLIYYSQIVNDFQKGDIAEGYSVSREKKESFPLTVTSAQKNPTAFYLCASSHGQSGANVLTFGAGSRLTVL.

There are many counts of this clonotype. This chain joins TRBV5-1 and TRBJ2-2, with 8 positions matching TRBD1. With V trimmed by 0 bases and J by 7 bases, 5 bases remained unmatched. Germline loops: CDR1 SGHRS, CDR2 YFSETQ. This CDR3 is 15 amino acids long. DNA of the CDR3: TGCGCCAGCAGCTTGGATCGGACAGGGCTCGGGGAGCTGTTTTTT. The encoded protein is CASSLDRTGLGELFF.

This sequence joins TRBV12-3 or TRBV12-4 and TRBJ2-3; 7 nucleotides match TRBD1. The CDR3 loop spans 16 amino acids. After removal of 3 bases from V and 2 bases from J, the junction contained 8 bases not matched to a gene. The CDR3 DNA sequence: TGTGCCAGCAGTTTTCAAGGCAGGGGGTTCACAGATACGCAGTATTTT. It codes for CASSFQGRGFTDTQYF.

The CDR3 spells CASSPGEASQYF. CDR3 DNA sequence: TGTGCCAGCAGTCCAGGGGAGGCGTCCCAGTACTTC. The rearrangement uses TRBV28 and TRBJ2-5, with D possibly being TRBD1 or TRBD2 (6 bases each). This CDR3 is 12 amino acids long. With 5 bases removed from V and 9 bases from J, the gap between germline ends came to 13 bases. Germline CDR1 reads MDHEN; CDR2 reads SYDVKM.

Only a few counts were recorded for this clonotype. The genes are TRBV5-1 and TRBJ1-6; TRBD1 is a possible D gene (5 bases). CDR3 size: 15 residues. Germline-derived CDR1 and CDR2 are SGHRS and YFSETQ. V was trimmed by 4 bases and J by 7 bases, leaving 15 bases between them. In nucleotides, the CDR3 is TGCGCCAGCAGCAGAACAGGAGTTCTAAATTCACCCCTCCACTTT. Translation: CASSRTGVLNSPLHF.